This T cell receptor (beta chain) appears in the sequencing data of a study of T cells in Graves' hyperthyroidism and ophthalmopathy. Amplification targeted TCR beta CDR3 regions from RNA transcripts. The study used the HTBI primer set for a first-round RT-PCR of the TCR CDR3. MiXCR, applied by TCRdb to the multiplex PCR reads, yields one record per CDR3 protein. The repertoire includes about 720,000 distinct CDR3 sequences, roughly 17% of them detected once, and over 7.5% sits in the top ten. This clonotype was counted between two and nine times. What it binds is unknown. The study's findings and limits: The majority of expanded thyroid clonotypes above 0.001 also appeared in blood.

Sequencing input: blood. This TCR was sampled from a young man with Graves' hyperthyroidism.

CDR3 sequence reads: CASSPPTGLPNTEAFF. In nucleotides, the CDR3 is TGTGCCAGCAGTCCCCCGACAGGTCTTCCGAACACTGAAGCTTTCTTT. The chain links TRBV28 to TRBJ1-1; a weak D match, TRBD1 (6 bases). Trimming left V 5 bases short and J 1 base short, with 17 bases between. CDR3 length: 16 amino acids. Germline CDR1 is MDHEN and CDR2 is SYDVKM.